One sample yielded the 23 T cell receptor beta chains listed below, sequenced in a study of post-analysis software for immune sequencing data. Study findings and constraints: Five TRBV segments were more frequent in patients than controls; TRBV5-6, TRBV5-1 and TRBV20-1 belonged to this group.

These receptors lack a known antigen. Libraries were made from TCR beta cDNA, and they carried unique molecular identifiers. TCRdb re-analysed the PCR reads in MiXCR, keeping a single row per CDR3 protein. The table has 350,000 to 450,000 distinct CDR3 sequences, roughly 38% seen once. The sequencing sample was made of blood. The source is a girl aged 5-17 years with multiple sclerosis.

This clonotype occurred a few times. The CDR3 region is CASILDTYNSPLHF. CDR3 bases: TGTGCCAGCATTCTAGACACTTATAATTCACCCCTCCACTTT. J is TRBJ1-6 and V is TRBV6-1; no clear D gene. The CDR3 is made up of 14 amino acids. Germline-derived CDR1 and CDR2 are MNHNS and SASEGT. V shed 7 bases and J shed 4 bases, with 11 bases lying between them.

The rearrangement links TRBV7-3 to TRBJ1-1; D not certain. V lost 0 bases and J 4 bases, leaving 9 bases between the germline ends. The CDR3 sequence is 14 residues long. Per the germline V gene, CDR1 is SGHTA and CDR2 is FQGTGA. The CDR3 loop is CASSLTFQITEAFF. In DNA, the CDR3 is TGTGCCAGCAGCTTAACCTTCCAGATCACTGAAGCTTTCTTT.

V gene TRBV12-5 combines with J gene TRBJ1-5; maybe TRBD1 (5 bases). V gave up 4 bases and J gave up 6 bases, with 10 bases separating them. This CDR3 has 13 amino acids. Per germline, CDR1 LGHNT and CDR2 FRNRAP. The CDR3 protein is CASGYGGTQPQHF. The CDR3 nucleotides read TGTGCTAGTGGTTATGGGGGGACTCAGCCCCAGCATTTT.

This clonotype was counted between two and nine times. V usage is TRBV12-3 or TRBV12-4 and J usage is TRBJ2-1; D unclear. V was cut by 7 bases and J by 6 bases, with 16 bases left in between. The CDR3 runs to 14 residues. Here the CDR3 reads CASKGAILLNEQFF. The CDR3 DNA reads as TGTGCCAGCAAAGGAGCAATCCTCCTCAATGAGCAGTTCTTC.

The chain recombines TRBV9 with TRBJ2-3; D is possibly TRBD1 or TRBD2 (6 bases each). Trimming stripped 0 bases from V and 6 bases from J, with 17 bases between. CDR1 SGDLS and CDR2 YYNGEE come from the germline V gene. The CDR3 is 16 residues long. This CDR3 reads CASSVAGGLAGDTQYF. The CDR3 bases are TGTGCCAGCAGCGTAGCTGGGGGGCTAGCTGGGGATACGCAGTATTTT.

This clonotype was counted only a few times. The chain links TRBV7-6 to TRBJ1-3, with D perhaps matching TRBD1 (5 bases). V dropped 2 bases and J dropped 0 bases, with 11 bases sitting between them. The CDR3 consists of 16 residues. CDR1 and CDR2 from the germline V gene are SGHVS and FNYEAQ. The CDR3 DNA follows: TGTGCCAGCAGCTTAACAGGTCCACGCTCTGGAAACACCATATATTTT. Its translation is CASSLTGPRSGNTIYF.

V gene TRBV12-3 or TRBV12-4 combines with J gene TRBJ2-2; D remains ambiguous. Trimming removed 1 base at V and 4 bases at J, with 16 bases between. The CDR3 is 17 amino acids. The CDR3 region has the DNA TGTGCCAGCAGTTTAGATCTAGGGCTTAAATCCACCGGGGAGCTGTTTTTT. This sequence encodes CASSLDLGLKSTGELFF.

This clonotype was observed a single time. This chain links TRBV7-9 with TRBJ2-1, with D unresolved. The CDR3 covers 16 residues. Trimming took 6 bases from V and 2 from J, leaving 17 bases between them. Germline lookup yields CDR1 SEHNR and CDR2 FQNEAQ (reference sequence). CDR3 sequence reads: CASSSTNIQTYNEQFF. The CDR3 DNA is TGTGCCAGCAGTAGCACGAACATCCAAACCTACAATGAGCAGTTCTTC.

The rearrangement uses TRBV12-3 or TRBV12-4 and TRBJ2-7, with 8 bases matching TRBD1. Trimming removed 5 bases from V and 3 bases from J; junction bases left unmatched: 9. This CDR3 contains 15 residues. The CDR3 DNA is TGTGCCAGCAGTGACGGACAGGGAAATAACTACGAGCAGTACTTC. Encoded protein: CASSDGQGNNYEQYF.

This clonotype was detected only a few times. The DNA for the CDR3 is TGTGCCAGCAGTTGGACAGGGGAGGATGAGCAGTTCTTC. Translated, it gives CASSWTGEDEQFF. The V gene is TRBV6-6, the J gene TRBJ2-1, with 9 bases fitting TRBD1. The germline V gene encodes CDR1 MNHNY and CDR2 SVGAGI (reference sequence). Unmatched junction bases numbered 3, after V lost 4 bases and J lost 8 bases. The CDR3 runs 13 residues.

This clonotype was seen only a few times. This chain uses TRBV12-3 or TRBV12-4 with TRBJ1-2; the D gene is possibly TRBD1 (6 bases). This CDR3 contains 12 residues. V lost 6 bases and J lost 8, with 13 bases in between. This CDR3 is CASRLDSHGYTF. Here the CDR3 DNA reads TGTGCCAGCAGGCTGGACAGTCACGGCTACACCTTC.

This clonotype was counted a few times. The chain couples TRBV4-1 to TRBJ2-7; D may be TRBD1 (6 bases). Trimming removed 0 bases from V and 1 base from J, with 13 bases in between. Germline values: CDR1 MGHRA, CDR2 YSYEKL. The CDR3 has 16 amino acids. CDR3: CASSQEGWTESYEQYF. As DNA, the CDR3 is TGCGCCAGCAGCCAAGAGGGGTGGACAGAATCCTACGAGCAGTACTTC.

Details on this clonotype: The germline gene is not matched at one end of the junction; a read error may be the cause. The chain links TRBV4-3 to TRBJ2-5; 14 bases align to TRBD2. The CDR3 has 15 amino acids. CDR1 is LGHNA, CDR2 YSLEER, per germline. CDR3 amino acids: CASSQLGLAGETQCF. The CDR3 DNA is TGCGCCAGCAGCCAACTGGGACTAGCGGGAGAGACCCAGTGCTTC.

The V gene is TRBV29-1, the J gene TRBJ1-2; 7 positions agree with TRBD1. The CDR3 has 13 residues. With V trimmed by 6 bases and J by 2 bases, 6 bases remained unmatched. CDR1 and CDR2 (germline): SQVTM, ANQGSEA. The CDR3, as DNA: TGCAGCGTGGCCCTACAGGGGAACTATGGCTACACCTTC. Translation: CSVALQGNYGYTF.

The chain has TRBV29-1 and TRBJ2-1; either TRBD1 or TRBD2 may fit D (6 bases each). Germline assignment: CDR1 SQVTM and CDR2 ANQGSEA. The ends were cut back, 1 base at V and 2 bases at J, with 15 bases in the middle. This CDR3 region has 16 residues. The CDR3 DNA is TGCAGCGTTGAAGGGGGGGCGGACCAAACCTACAATGAGCAGTTCTTC. As protein: CSVEGGADQTYNEQFF.

This clonotype was counted a few times. This rearrangement joins TRBV6-6 to TRBJ2-7, with no clear D. Germline V gene sequence: CDR1 MNHNY, CDR2 SVGAGI (reference sequence). V was clipped by 2 bases and J by 7 bases, with 9 bases between them. The CDR3 is 12 amino acids. CDR3 sequence (DNA): TGTGCCAGCAGTTACATCGCCGGGGAGCAGTACTTC. Translated: CASSYIAGEQYF.

The chain links TRBV20-1 to TRBJ1-2, with TRBD1 matching 9 bases. The V gene end was trimmed by 3 bases and the J gene end by 8 bases; junction bases not matched to a gene: 4. Germline V gene sequence: CDR1 DFQATT, CDR2 SNEGSKA (reference sequence). The CDR3 contains 12 residues. CDR3: CSASGQGTGYTF. The DNA for the CDR3 is TGCAGTGCTAGCGGACAGGGGACGGGCTACACCTTC.

This clonotype was seen only a few times. J is TRBJ2-7 and V is TRBV6-1; 8 bases fit TRBD1. This CDR3 has 14 residues. CDR1 and CDR2 from the germline V gene are MNHNS and SASEGT. After removal of 8 bases from V and 4 bases from J, the junction contained 10 bases not matched to a gene. The CDR3 sequence is CASYTTGASYEQYF. The CDR3 coding sequence is TGTGCCAGCTACACGACAGGGGCCTCGTACGAGCAGTACTTC.

This clonotype was counted only a few times. The CDR3 DNA reads as TGCGCCAGCAGCCGCCAGGGGGACTACGAGCAGTACTTC. Translating it yields CASSRQGDYEQYF. The genes are TRBV4-1 and TRBJ2-7, with 7 bases matching TRBD1. This CDR3 contains 13 residues. J gave up 3 bases and V 4 bases, and 3 bases lay outside the gene matches. The germline V gene has CDR1 MGHRA and CDR2 YSYEKL.

A few counts support this clonotype. This chain uses TRBV4-3 with TRBJ1-6; D gene uncertain. The ends were cut back, 0 bases at V and 7 bases at J, with 10 bases in the middle. CDR3 size: 15 residues. In germline, CDR1 is LGHNA, CDR2 YSLEER. The CDR3 nucleotides read TGCGCCAGCAGCCAAGATCCGGCGGGGAATTCACCCCTCCACTTT. Encoded protein: CASSQDPAGNSPLHF.

The rearrangement links TRBV4-1 to TRBJ2-7; D possibly uses TRBD1 or TRBD2 (5 bases each). V dropped 6 bases and J dropped 2 bases, with 14 bases sitting between them. Per the germline V gene, CDR1 is MGHRA and CDR2 is YSYEKL. The CDR3 is 14 amino acids. CDR3 in amino acids: CASSDGQGAYEQYF. For the CDR3, the DNA is TGCGCCAGCAGTGATGGTCAGGGAGCCTACGAGCAGTACTTC.

This clonotype was counted between two and nine times. This may arise from a read error, as a much more abundant clone is one base away. The chain carries TRBV9 and TRBJ2-3; D not certain. V lost 3 bases, J lost 2 bases, and 4 bases lay in between. The CDR3 consists of 12 residues. Germline V gives CDR1 SGDLS, CDR2 YYNGEE. Here the CDR3 DNA reads TGTGCCAGCAGCGCCCCCACAGATACGCAGTATTTT. It specifies CASSAPTDTQYF.

The chain has TRBV12-3 or TRBV12-4 and TRBJ1-4, with a possible D match to TRBD1 (5 bases). This CDR3 comprises 13 residues. Trimming removed 7 bases from V and 6 bases from J, with 12 bases in between. In DNA form, the CDR3 reads TGTGCCAGCACCCGGGGGTTTGATGAAAAACTGTTTTTT. Amino acids: CASTRGFDEKLFF.